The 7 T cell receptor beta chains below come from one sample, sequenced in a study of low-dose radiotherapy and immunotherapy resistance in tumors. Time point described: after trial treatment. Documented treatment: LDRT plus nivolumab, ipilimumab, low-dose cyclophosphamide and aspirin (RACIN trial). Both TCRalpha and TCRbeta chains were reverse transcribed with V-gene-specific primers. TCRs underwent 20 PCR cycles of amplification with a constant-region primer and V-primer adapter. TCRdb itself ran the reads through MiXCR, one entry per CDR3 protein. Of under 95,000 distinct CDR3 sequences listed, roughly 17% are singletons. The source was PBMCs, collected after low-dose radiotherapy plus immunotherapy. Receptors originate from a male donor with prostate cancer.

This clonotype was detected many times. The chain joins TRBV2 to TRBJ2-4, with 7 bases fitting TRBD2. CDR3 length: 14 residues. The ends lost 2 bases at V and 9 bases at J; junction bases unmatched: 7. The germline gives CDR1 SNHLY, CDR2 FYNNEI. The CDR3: CASSEPGGDGIQYF. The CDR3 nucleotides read TGTGCCAGCAGTGAACCGGGGGGAGACGGCATTCAGTACTTC.

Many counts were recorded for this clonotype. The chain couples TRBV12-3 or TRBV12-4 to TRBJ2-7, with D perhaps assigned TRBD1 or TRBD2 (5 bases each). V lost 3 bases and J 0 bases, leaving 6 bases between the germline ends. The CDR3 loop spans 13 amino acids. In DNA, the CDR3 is TGTGCCAGCAGTTTGGGGGACTCCTACGAGCAGTACTTC. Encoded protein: CASSLGDSYEQYF.

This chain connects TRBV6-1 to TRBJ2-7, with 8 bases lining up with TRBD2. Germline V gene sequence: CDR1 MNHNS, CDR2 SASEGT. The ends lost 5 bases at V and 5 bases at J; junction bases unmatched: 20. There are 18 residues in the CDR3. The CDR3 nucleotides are TGTGCCAGCAGTCCAGCCAGCGGGAGTTGGGGACTTTCCCACGAGCAGTACTTC. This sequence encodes CASSPASGSWGLSHEQYF.

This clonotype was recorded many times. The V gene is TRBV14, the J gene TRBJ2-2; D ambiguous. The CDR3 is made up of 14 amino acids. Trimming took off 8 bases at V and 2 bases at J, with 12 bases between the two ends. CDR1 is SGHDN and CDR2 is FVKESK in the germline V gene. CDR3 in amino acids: CASGFLSNTGELFF. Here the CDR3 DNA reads TGTGCCAGCGGTTTCCTGAGTAACACCGGGGAGCTGTTTTTT. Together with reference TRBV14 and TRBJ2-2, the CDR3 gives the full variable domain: EAGVTQFPSHSVIEKGQTVTLRCDPISGHDNLYWYRRVMGKEIKFLLHFVKESKQDESGMPNNRFLAERTGGTYSTLKVQPAELEDSGVYFCASGFLSNTGELFFGEGSRLTVL.

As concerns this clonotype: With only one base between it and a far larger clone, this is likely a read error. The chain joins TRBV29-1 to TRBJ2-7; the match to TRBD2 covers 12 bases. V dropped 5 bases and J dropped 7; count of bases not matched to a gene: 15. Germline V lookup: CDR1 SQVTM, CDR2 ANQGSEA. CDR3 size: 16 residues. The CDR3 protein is CSVKIIGLAGFGEQYF. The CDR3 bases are TGCAGCGTTAAGATCATCGGACTAGCGGGATTTGGTGAGCAGTACTTC.

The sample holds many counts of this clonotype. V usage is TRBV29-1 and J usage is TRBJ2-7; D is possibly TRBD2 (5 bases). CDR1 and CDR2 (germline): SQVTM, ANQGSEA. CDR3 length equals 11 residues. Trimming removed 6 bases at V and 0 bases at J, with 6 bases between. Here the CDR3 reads CSVGSSYEQYF. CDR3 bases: TGCAGCGTGGGGAGCTCCTACGAGCAGTACTTC.

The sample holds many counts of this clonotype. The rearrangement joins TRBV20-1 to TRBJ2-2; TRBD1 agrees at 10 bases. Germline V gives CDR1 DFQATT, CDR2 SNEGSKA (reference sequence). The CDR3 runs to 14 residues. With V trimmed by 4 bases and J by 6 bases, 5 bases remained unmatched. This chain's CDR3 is CSATGGQGAGELFF. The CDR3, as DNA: TGCAGTGCTACCGGCGGACAGGGGGCCGGGGAGCTGTTTTTT.